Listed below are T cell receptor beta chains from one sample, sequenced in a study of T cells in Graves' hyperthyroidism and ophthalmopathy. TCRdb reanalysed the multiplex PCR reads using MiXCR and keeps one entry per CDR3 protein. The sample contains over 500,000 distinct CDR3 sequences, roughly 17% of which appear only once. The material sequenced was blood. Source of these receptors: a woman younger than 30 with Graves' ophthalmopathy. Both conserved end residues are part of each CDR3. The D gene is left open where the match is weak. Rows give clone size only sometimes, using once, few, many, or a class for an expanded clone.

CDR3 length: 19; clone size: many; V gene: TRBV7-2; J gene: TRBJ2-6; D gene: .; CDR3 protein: CASSLGNRVGIPGANVLTF; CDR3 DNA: TGTGCCAGCAGCTTAGGCAATCGGGTTGGAATTCCTGGGGCCAACGTCCTGACTTTC
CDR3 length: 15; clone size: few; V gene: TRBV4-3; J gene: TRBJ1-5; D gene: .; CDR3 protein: CASSQDRGGGQPQHF; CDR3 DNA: TGCGCCAGCAGCCAAGACAGGGGAGGCGGGCAGCCCCAGCATTTT
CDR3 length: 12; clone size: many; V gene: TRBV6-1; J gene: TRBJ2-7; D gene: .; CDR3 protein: CASSRVGFEQYF; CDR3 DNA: TGTGCCAGCAGCCGGGTGGGGTTCGAGCAGTACTTC
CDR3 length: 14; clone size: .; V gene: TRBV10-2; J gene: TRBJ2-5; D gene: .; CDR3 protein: CASSLAVGGETQYF; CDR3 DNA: TGCGCCAGCAGTTTAGCGGTCGGGGGAGAGACCCAGTACTTC
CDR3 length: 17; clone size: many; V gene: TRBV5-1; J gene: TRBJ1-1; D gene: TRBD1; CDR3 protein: CASSLETGGHPYTEAFF; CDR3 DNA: TGCGCCAGCAGCTTGGAGACAGGGGGCCATCCGTACACTGAAGCTTTCTTT
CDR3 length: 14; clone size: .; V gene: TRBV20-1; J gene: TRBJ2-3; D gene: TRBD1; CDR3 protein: CSARPGQAPDTQYF; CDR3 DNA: TGCAGTGCTAGACCGGGACAGGCGCCAGATACGCAGTATTTT
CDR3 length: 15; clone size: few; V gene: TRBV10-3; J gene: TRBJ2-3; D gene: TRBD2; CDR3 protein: CAISETSGGADTQYF; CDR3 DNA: TGTGCCATCAGTGAGACAAGCGGGGGGGCAGATACGCAGTATTTT
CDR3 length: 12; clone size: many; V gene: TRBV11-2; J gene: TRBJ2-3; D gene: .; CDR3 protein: CASNYLPGGQYF; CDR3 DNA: TGTGCCAGCAACTACTTACCCGGGGGACAGTATTTT
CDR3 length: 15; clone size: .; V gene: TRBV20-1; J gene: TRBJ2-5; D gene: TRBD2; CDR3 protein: CSARPRTRNQETQYF; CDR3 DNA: TGCAGTGCTCGGCCTCGGACTAGGAACCAAGAGACCCAGTACTTC
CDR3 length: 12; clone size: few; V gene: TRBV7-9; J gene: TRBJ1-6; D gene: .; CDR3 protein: CASSVVNSPLHF; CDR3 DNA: TGTGCCAGCAGCGTAGTTAATTCACCCCTCCACTTT
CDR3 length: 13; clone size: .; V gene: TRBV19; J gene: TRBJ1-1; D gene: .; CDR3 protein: CASSMKRDTEAFF; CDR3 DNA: TGTGCCAGTAGTATGAAGCGGGACACTGAAGCTTTCTTT
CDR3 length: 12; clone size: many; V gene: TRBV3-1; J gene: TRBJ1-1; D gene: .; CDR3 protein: CASSQANTEAFF; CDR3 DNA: TGTGCCAGCAGCCAAGCTAACACTGAAGCTTTCTTT
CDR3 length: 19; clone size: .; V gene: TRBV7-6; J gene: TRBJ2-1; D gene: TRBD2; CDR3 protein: CASSLSGGGAQSRYNEQFF; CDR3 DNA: TGTGCCAGCAGCTTATCAGGCGGGGGGGCCCAGTCCCGATACAATGAGCAGTTCTTC
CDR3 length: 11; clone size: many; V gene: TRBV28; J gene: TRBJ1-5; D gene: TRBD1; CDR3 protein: CASRRGLSQHF; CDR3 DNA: TGTGCCAGCAGGAGGGGGCTGTCCCAGCATTTT
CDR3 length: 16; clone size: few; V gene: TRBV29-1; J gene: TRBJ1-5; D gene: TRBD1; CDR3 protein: CSVALWDRAGNQPQHF; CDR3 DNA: TGCAGCGTTGCTCTTTGGGACAGGGCGGGCAATCAGCCCCAGCATTTT
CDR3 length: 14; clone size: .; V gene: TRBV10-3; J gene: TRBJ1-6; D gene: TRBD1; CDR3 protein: CAIKDRAGNSPLHF; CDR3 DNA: TGTGCCATCAAAGACAGGGCGGGGAATTCACCCCTCCACTTT
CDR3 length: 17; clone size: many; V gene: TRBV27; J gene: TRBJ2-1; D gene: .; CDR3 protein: CASSAITSRSSYNEQFF; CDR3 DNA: TGTGCCAGCAGTGCCATAACTAGCCGCAGTTCCTACAATGAGCAGTTCTTC
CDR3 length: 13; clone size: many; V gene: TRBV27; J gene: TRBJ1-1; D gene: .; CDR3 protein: CATAPGRNTEAFF; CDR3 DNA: TGTGCCACAGCACCGGGACGGAACACTGAAGCTTTCTTT
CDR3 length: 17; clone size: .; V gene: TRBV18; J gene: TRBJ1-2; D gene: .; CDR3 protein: CASSQNPGNSPHYGYTF; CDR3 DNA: TGTGCCAGCTCACAAAACCCCGGGAATTCTCCCCACTATGGCTACACCTTC
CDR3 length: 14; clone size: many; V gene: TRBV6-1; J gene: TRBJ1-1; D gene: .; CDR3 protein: CASRGVLLNTEAFF; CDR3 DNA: TGTGCCAGCAGAGGGGTCTTACTGAACACTGAAGCTTTCTTT
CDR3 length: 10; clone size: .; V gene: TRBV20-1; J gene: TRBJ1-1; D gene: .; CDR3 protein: CSAEGTEAFF; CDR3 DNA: TGCAGTGCGGAAGGGACTGAAGCTTTCTTT
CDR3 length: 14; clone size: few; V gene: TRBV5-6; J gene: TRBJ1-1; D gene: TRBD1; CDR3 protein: CASSLWDRPSEAFF; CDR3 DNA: TGTGCCAGCAGCTTGTGGGACAGGCCATCTGAAGCTTTCTTT
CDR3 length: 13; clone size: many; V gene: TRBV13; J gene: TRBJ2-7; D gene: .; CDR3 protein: CASSLYPDKRQYF; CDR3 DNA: TGTGCCAGCAGCTTATATCCCGACAAGAGGCAGTACTTC
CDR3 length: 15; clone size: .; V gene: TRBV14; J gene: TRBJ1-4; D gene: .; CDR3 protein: CASSQGWTTNEKLFF; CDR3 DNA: TGTGCCAGCAGCCAAGGATGGACAACTAATGAAAAACTGTTTTTT
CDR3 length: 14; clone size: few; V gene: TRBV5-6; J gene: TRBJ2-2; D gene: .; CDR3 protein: CASSLDDNTGELFF; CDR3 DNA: TGTGCCAGCAGCTTGGATGATAACACCGGGGAGCTGTTTTTT
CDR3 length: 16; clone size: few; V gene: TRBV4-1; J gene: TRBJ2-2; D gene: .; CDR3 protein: CASSQVRGREDGELFF; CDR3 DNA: TGCGCCAGCAGCCAAGTCCGGGGCAGGGAGGACGGGGAGCTGTTTTTT
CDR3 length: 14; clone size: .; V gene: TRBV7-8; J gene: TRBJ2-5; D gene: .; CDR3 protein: CASSPIDFQETQYF; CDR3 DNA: TGTGCCAGCAGCCCGATCGACTTCCAAGAGACCCAGTACTTC
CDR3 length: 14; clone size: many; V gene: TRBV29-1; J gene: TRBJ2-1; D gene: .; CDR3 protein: CSVPSEPLYNEQFF; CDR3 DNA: TGCAGCGTCCCATCCGAACCGCTCTACAATGAGCAGTTCTTC
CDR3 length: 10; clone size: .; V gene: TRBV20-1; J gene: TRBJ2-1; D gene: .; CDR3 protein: CSASSNEQFF; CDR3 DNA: TGCAGTGCTAGTTCGAATGAGCAGTTCTTC
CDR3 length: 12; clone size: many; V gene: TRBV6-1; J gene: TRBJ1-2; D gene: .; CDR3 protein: CASSILGTGYTF; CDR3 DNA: TGTGCCAGCAGCATCCTAGGGACCGGCTACACCTTC
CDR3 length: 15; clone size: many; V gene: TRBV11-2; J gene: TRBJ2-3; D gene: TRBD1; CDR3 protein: CASSFWTGSTDTQYF; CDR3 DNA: TGTGCCAGCAGCTTCTGGACAGGCAGCACAGATACGCAGTATTTT
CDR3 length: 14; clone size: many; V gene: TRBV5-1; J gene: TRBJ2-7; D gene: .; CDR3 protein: CASSSIRATYEQYF; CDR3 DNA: TGCGCCAGCAGCTCGATCAGGGCTACCTACGAGCAGTACTTC
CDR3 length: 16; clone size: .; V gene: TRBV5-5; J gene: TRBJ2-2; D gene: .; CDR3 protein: CASSLLAGTRAGELFF; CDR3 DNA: TGTGCCAGCAGCCTCCTCGCCGGGACGAGGGCCGGGGAGCTGTTTTTT
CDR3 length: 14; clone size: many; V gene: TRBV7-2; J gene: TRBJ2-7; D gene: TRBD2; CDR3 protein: CASSWPGTTYEQYF; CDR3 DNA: TGTGCCAGCAGCTGGCCCGGGACTACCTACGAGCAGTACTTC
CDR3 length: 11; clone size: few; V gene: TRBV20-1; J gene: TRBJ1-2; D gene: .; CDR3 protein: CSANRDDGYTF; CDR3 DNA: TGCAGTGCTAACAGGGATGATGGCTACACCTTC
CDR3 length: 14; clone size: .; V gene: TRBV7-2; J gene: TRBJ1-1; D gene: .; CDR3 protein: CASSLRAGLTEAFF; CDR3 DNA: TGTGCCAGCAGCTTAAGGGCAGGCTTAACTGAAGCTTTCTTT
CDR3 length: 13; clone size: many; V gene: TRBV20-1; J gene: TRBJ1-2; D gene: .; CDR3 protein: CSASADGNYGYTF; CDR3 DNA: TGCAGTGCTTCGGCTGACGGAAACTATGGCTACACCTTC
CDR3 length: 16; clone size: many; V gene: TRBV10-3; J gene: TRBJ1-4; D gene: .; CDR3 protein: CASQQGDITTNEKLFF; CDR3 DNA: TGTGCCTCACAGCAAGGGGACATTACAACTAATGAAAAACTGTTTTTT
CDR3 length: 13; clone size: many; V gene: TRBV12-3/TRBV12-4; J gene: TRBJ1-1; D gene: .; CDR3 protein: CASSPGRITEAFF; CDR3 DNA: TGTGCCAGCAGCCCGGGACGGATTACTGAAGCTTTCTTT
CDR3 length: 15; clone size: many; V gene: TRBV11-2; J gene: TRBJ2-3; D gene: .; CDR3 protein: CASSLGSVDTDTQYF; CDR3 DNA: TGTGCCAGCAGCTTAGGTAGCGTTGACACAGATACGCAGTATTTT
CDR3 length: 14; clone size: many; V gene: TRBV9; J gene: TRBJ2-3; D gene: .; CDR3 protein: CASSVDSSTDTQYF; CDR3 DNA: TGTGCCAGCAGCGTTGATAGTAGCACAGATACGCAGTATTTT
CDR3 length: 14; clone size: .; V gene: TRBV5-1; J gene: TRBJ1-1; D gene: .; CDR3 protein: CASSTIGGDTEAFF; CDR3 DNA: TGCGCCAGCAGCACTATCGGGGGGGACACTGAAGCTTTCTTT
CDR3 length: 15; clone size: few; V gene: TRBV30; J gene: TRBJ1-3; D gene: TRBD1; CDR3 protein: CAWSTGGRSGNTIYF; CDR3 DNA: TGTGCCTGGAGTACAGGGGGCCGCTCTGGAAACACCATATATTTT
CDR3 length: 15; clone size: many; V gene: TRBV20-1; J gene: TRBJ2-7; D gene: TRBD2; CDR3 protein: CSARDIEREVYEQYF; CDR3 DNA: TGCAGTGCTAGAGATATCGAGCGGGAGGTCTACGAGCAGTACTTC
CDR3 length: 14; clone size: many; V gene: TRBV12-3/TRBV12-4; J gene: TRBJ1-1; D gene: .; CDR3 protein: CASTPTAKETEAFF; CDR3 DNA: TGTGCCAGCACCCCCACAGCTAAGGAGACTGAAGCTTTCTTT
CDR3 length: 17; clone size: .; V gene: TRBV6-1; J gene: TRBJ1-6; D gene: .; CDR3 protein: CASSEERGLNVNSPLHF; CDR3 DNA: TGTGCCAGCAGTGAAGAGCGGGGATTGAACGTGAATTCACCCCTCCACTTT
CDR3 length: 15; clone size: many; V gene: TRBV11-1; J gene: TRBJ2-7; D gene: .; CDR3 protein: CASSLGQLIGYEQYF; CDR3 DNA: TGTGCCAGCAGCTTGGGGCAATTAATAGGTTACGAGCAGTACTTC
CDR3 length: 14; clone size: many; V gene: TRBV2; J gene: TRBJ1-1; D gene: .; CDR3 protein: CASSEAGVSTEAFF; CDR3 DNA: TGTGCCAGCAGTGAAGCTGGGGTTTCGACTGAAGCTTTCTTT
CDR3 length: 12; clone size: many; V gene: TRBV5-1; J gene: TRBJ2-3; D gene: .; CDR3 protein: CASQRDTDTQYF; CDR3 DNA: TGCGCCAGCCAGAGGGACACAGATACGCAGTATTTT
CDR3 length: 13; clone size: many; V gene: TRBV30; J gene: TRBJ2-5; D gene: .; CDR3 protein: CAWSVGTLETQYF; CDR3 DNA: TGTGCCTGGAGTGTCGGAACCTTGGAGACCCAGTACTTC
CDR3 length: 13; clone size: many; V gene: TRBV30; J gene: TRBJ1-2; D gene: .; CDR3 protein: CAWSEISNYGYTF; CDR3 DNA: TGTGCCTGGAGCGAGATCTCTAACTATGGCTACACCTTC